Listed below are T cell receptor beta chains from one sample, sequenced in a study of blood T cell repertoires in COVID-19. Produced via immunoSEQ multiplex PCR; TCRdb's table is partial and in-frame only. The sample shows under 100,000 clones, around 85% of them seen only once. Input material: peripheral blood. These receptors came from an elderly man with active or convalescent COVID-19. CDR3s include the opening cysteine and the closing phenylalanine or tryptophan. D genes are given only for firm matches. Size is stated for part of the rows, as once, few or many counts, or as a class when the clone is expanded.

TRBD2,few,TRBJ2-5,TRBV5-1,TGCGCCAGCAGCTTGGCTTTGATAGGGGGACTAGCGGTCCAAGAGACCCAGTACTTC,CASSLALIGGLAVQETQYF
NA,few,TRBJ1-1,TRBV16,TGTGCCAGCAGCCGGTCATGGACAAACTTAAACACTGAAGCTTTCTTT,CASSRSWTNLNTEAFF
TRBD2,NA,TRBJ2-2,TRBV5-1,TGCGCCAGCAGGACTAGCGGCGGCACCGGGGAGCTGTTTTTT,CASRTSGGTGELFF
TRBD1,NA,TRBJ1-2,TRBV28,TGTGCCAGCAGTCGGGACAGAGGATATGGCTACACCTTC,CASSRDRGYGYTF
TRBD1,NA,TRBJ1-3,TRBV29-1,TGCAGCGCTGGGGAACAGGGGAGCAACACCATATATTTT,CSAGEQGSNTIYF
TRBD1,once,TRBJ1-2,TRBV6-5,TGTGCCAGCAGTTACTCGCAGGGGGCGCTTTACTATGGCTACACCTTC,CASSYSQGALYYGYTF
NA,NA,TRBJ1-1,TRBV5-6,TGTGCCAGCAGCACACAGGGTTGGAACACTGAAGCTTTCTTT,CASSTQGWNTEAFF
NA,NA,TRBJ2-1,TRBV14,TGTGCCAGCAGCCCGTTAGCGGACGCAGCATACAATGAGCAGTTCTTC,CASSPLADAAYNEQFF
TRBD2,NA,TRBJ2-6,TRBV5-1,TGCGCCAGCAGCTCAGAGACAGCGGGGTCGGGGGCCAACGTCCTGACTTTC,CASSSETAGSGANVLTF
NA,NA,TRBJ2-2,TRBV2,TGTGCCAGCCTGGGAGACCGGAACACCGGGGAGCTGTTTTTT,CASLGDRNTGELFF
NA,NA,TRBJ1-1,TRBV7-9,TGTGCCAGCAGCCCAGCGGGATTTGAAGCTTTCTTT,CASSPAGFEAFF
TRBD1,NA,TRBJ2-3,TRBV27,TGTGCCAGCAGGACAGGGGGCACAGATACGCAGTATTTT,CASRTGGTDTQYF
TRBD1,once,TRBJ2-2,TRBV24-1,TGTGCCACCCGAGCAGGGGGCAAAAACACCGGGGAGCTGTTTTTT,CATRAGGKNTGELFF
NA,NA,TRBJ2-2,TRBV30,TGTGCCTGGAGTGGAGACATGGCCGGGGAGCTGTTTTTT,CAWSGDMAGELFF
TRBD1,NA,TRBJ2-2,TRBV24-1,TGTGCCACCAGAGGGACAGGGTTCGGGGAGCTGTTTTTT,CATRGTGFGELFF
TRBD2,NA,TRBJ2-5,TRBV12-5,TGTGCTAGTGGTTTGGGCAGTGGGGAGGGCGAGACCCAGTACTTC,CASGLGSGEGETQYF
TRBD1,few,TRBJ1-1,TRBV14,TGTGCCAGCAGCCAAGCGCGGGACAGCGGAGCTTTCTTT,CASSQARDSGAFF
TRBD2,NA,TRBJ2-1,TRBV24-1,TGTGCCACCAGTGAACCCGGGACTAGCGGGAGAGAGCAGTTCTTC,CATSEPGTSGREQFF
NA,NA,TRBJ2-5,TRBV3-1/TRBV3-2,TGTGCCAGCAGCTCCCCGGGGTACCAAGAGACCCAGTACTTC,CASSSPGYQETQYF
TRBD2,NA,TRBJ2-5,TRBV24-1,TGTGCCACCAGCCCGGGAGGCTACCAAGAGACCCAGTACTTC,CATSPGGYQETQYF
TRBD2,NA,TRBJ2-1,TRBV9,TGTGCCAGCAGCGCCCTAGCGGGATCGGGCAATGAGCAGTTCTTC,CASSALAGSGNEQFF
NA,NA,TRBJ2-1,TRBV5-1,TGCGCCAGCAGCTATCGACACCCGGGGGACAATGAGCAGTTCTTC,CASSYRHPGDNEQFF
TRBD1,NA,TRBJ1-5,TRBV5-5,TGTGCCAGCAGCCGTACGGACAGGGCGAATCAGCCCCAGCATTTT,CASSRTDRANQPQHF
NA,NA,TRBJ1-4,TRBV27,TGTGCCAGCAGTAAACAGGGCCAGGGTGAAAAACTGTTTTTT,CASSKQGQGEKLFF
NA,once,TRBJ2-5,TRBV14,TGTGCCAGCAGCCAAGATGTTCCGGCGCCGGGAGAGACCCAGTACTTC,CASSQDVPAPGETQYF
TRBD1,NA,TRBJ1-2,TRBV27,TGTGCCAGCTCTTCGACAGGGCTTAACTATGGCTACACCTTC,CASSSTGLNYGYTF
NA,NA,TRBJ1-2,TRBV19,TGTGCCAGTAGTCAGAGTTGGTTGGGGCAAGATGGCTACACCTTC,CASSQSWLGQDGYTF
NA,NA,TRBJ2-3,TRBV12-3/TRBV12-4,TGTGCCAGCAGTCCCTATAACACAGATACGCAGTATTTT,CASSPYNTDTQYF
NA,NA,TRBJ2-3,TRBV11-3,TGTGCCAGCAGCACCCAGAAGTCCACAGATACGCAGTATTTT,CASSTQKSTDTQYF
TRBD2,NA,TRBJ2-5,TRBV5-4,TGTGCCAGCAGCTTTAAAAGCGGGGGCCAAGAGACCCAGTACTTC,CASSFKSGGQETQYF
NA,NA,TRBJ2-3,TRBV5-1,TGCGCCAGCTATCTGTCAGATACGCAGTATTTT,CASYLSDTQYF
NA,NA,TRBJ1-1,TRBV5-1,TGCGCCAGCAGCTTGGACGGGAGGGAAGCTTTCTTT,CASSLDGREAFF
TRBD1,few,TRBJ2-1,TRBV12-5,TGTGCTAGTGGGGACCGGGACAGGGTAGATGAGCAGTTCTTC,CASGDRDRVDEQFF
NA,NA,TRBJ2-2,TRBV19,TGTGCCAGTAGGCGAAGGGGACAAGACACCGGGGAGCTGTTTTTT,CASRRRGQDTGELFF
NA,once,TRBJ2-3,TRBV5-1,TGCGCCAGCGTCCAGGGGCCAAACACAGATACGCAGTATTTT,CASVQGPNTDTQYF
TRBD1,NA,TRBJ1-1,TRBV19,TGTGCCAGTAGTGGACGGACAGGGGTTAACACTGAAGCTTTCTTT,CASSGRTGVNTEAFF
TRBD1,NA,TRBJ1-6,TRBV28,TGTGCCAGCAGTTTATCAGGGGGCCTCGGTTCACCCCTCCACTTT,CASSLSGGLGSPLHF
NA,NA,TRBJ1-2,TRBV2,TGTGCCAGCAGTGAAAGGAGGTATGGCTACACCTTC,CASSERRYGYTF
NA,NA,TRBJ1-2,TRBV6-6,TGTGCCAGCAGTCCATTAAACAGGGTTTCGCGCGGTAACTATGGCTACACCTTC,CASSPLNRVSRGNYGYTF
NA,few,TRBJ2-2,TRBV4-1,TGCGCCAGCAGCCAAGATGCTAGGATCCACACCGGGGAGCTGTTTTTT,CASSQDARIHTGELFF
TRBD2,NA,TRBJ2-1,TRBV18,TGTGCCAGCTCAGCACTTGGGGGGGGCAATGAGCAGTTCTTC,CASSALGGGNEQFF
NA,NA,TRBJ2-3,TRBV7-3,TGTGCCAGCAGCTGGGGACTTTCCGGGAGCACAGATACGCAGTATTTT,CASSWGLSGSTDTQYF
NA,NA,TRBJ1-6,TRBV12-3/TRBV12-4,TGTGCCAGCAGTTCAAGAGGGAATTCACCCCTCCACTTT,CASSSRGNSPLHF
TRBD1,once,TRBJ2-1,TRBV7-9,TGTGCCAGCAGCCCGACAGGGTTGGTGGGGAGAGGACAAAATCAGCAGTTCTTC,CASSPTGLVGRGQNQQFF
TRBD2,NA,TRBJ2-2,TRBV6-5,TGTGCCAGCACCCTGGCGGGAGGGGAGACCGGGGAGCTGTTTTTT,CASTLAGGETGELFF
NA,NA,TRBJ1-3,TRBV6-6,TGTGCCAGCAGTTTTTCCCAGGGTCCGGGAAACACCATATATTTT,CASSFSQGPGNTIYF
NA,NA,TRBJ2-1,TRBV4-1,TGCGCCAGCAGCCAAGATTGGAACACCGGGGAGTTCTTC,CASSQDWNTGEFF
NA,NA,TRBJ1-1,TRBV7-6,TGTGCCAGCAGCTTATCGACGGGAGGGTGGACTGAAGCTTTCTTT,CASSLSTGGWTEAFF
NA,NA,TRBJ1-5,TRBV28,TGTGCCAGCAGTCCCCTGCGCGCGTCGGCCCAGCATTTT,CASSPLRASAQHF
TRBD1,NA,TRBJ1-3,TRBV19,TGTGCCAGTAGTTTGGGACAGGGGCCTGGAAACACCATATATTTT,CASSLGQGPGNTIYF
NA,NA,TRBJ1-5,TRBV4-1,TGCGCCAGCAGCCAATGGAGGGATCAGCCCCAGCATTTT,CASSQWRDQPQHF